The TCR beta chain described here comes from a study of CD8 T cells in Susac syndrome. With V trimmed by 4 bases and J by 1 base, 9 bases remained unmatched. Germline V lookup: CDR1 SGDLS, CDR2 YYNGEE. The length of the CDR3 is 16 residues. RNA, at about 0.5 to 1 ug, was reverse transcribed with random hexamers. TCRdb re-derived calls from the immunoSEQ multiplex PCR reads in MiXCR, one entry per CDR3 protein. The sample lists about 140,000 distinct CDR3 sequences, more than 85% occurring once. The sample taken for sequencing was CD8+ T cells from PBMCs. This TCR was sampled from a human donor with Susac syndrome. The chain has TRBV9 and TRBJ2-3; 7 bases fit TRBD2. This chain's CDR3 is CASSPGGSGGTDTQYF. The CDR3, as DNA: TGTGCCAGCAGCCCTGGGGGGAGCGGGGGCACAGATACGCAGTATTTT. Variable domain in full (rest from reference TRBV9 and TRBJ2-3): DSGVTQTPKHLITATGQRVTLRCSPRSGDLSVYWYQQSLDQGLQFLIQYYNGEERAKGNILERFSAQQFPDLHSELNLSSLELGDSALYFCASSPGGSGGTDTQYFGPGTRLTVL.